This TCR beta chain was sequenced during a study of T cell repertoires in cytomegalovirus infection. This clonotype came up a few times. What it recognizes is unknown. TCRdb analysed the reads with MiXCR anew, one entry per CDR3 protein. Of about 770,000 distinct CDR3 sequences in the sample, roughly 29% were seen once. This sample comprised cultured CD8+ T cells from PBMCs, obtained from culture after CMV antigen stimulation. The source of this sequence is a human donor in good health (CMV status not recorded). Some clones in this sample may be carry-over from other donors' samples.

The CDR3 sequence: CASSEYGGRTDTQYF. In DNA form, the CDR3 reads TGTGCCAGCAGTGAATACGGGGGTCGCACAGATACGCAGTATTTT. The chain carries TRBV2 and TRBJ2-3; tentatively, D is TRBD2 (6 bases). Germline CDR1 is SNHLY and CDR2 is FYNNEI. This CDR3 contains 15 residues. The V gene lost 2 bases and the J gene lost 1 base, with 10 bases spanning the gap. The complete variable domain, with remaining parts taken from reference TRBV2 and TRBJ2-3, reads EPEVTQTPSHQVTQMGQEVILRCVPISNHLYFYWYRQILGQKVEFLVSFYNNEISEKSEIFDDQFSVERPDGSNFTLKIRSTKLEDSAMYFCASSEYGGRTDTQYFGPGTRLTVL.